Sequencing of this T cell receptor (beta chain) was carried out in a study of blood T cell repertoires in COVID-19. Background on the study: Acute-phase and convalescent COVID-19 samples originated in the United States, Italy and Spain. The analysed material was cDNA or gDNA that came from T cells, B-cell-depleted T cells, or PBMCs.

Authors' processing steps: Quantification of nucleated cells was approximated via reference gene primer amplification. Data came from immunoSEQ multiplex PCR; TCRdb stores just in-frame clones and leaves some out. V, J and clone size were drawn from that table, and D and trimming were deduced from the DNA. The sample contains around 190,000 clones, over 75% of which appear only once. Germline V gives CDR1 PRHDT, CDR2 FYEKMQ (reference sequence). V shed 8 bases, J shed 4 bases, and the junction held 12 bases outside the gene matches. The CDR3 is 15 residues long. The rearrangement uses TRBV13 and TRBJ1-1; 8 positions agree with TRBD1. The TCR comes from an older man with active or convalescent COVID-19. Sequencing input: peripheral blood. Here the CDR3 DNA reads TGTGCCAGCGGCCTCCGGGACAGGCTCGCCACTGAAGCTTTCTTT. Protein: CASGLRDRLATEAFF. The variable domain in full, with the rest retrieved from reference TRBV13 and TRBJ1-1, is AAGVIQSPRHLIKEKRETATLKCYPIPRHDTVYWYQQGPGQDPQFLISFYEKMQSDKGSIPDRFSAQQFSDYHSELNMSSLELGDSALYFCASGLRDRLATEAFFGQGTRLTVV.